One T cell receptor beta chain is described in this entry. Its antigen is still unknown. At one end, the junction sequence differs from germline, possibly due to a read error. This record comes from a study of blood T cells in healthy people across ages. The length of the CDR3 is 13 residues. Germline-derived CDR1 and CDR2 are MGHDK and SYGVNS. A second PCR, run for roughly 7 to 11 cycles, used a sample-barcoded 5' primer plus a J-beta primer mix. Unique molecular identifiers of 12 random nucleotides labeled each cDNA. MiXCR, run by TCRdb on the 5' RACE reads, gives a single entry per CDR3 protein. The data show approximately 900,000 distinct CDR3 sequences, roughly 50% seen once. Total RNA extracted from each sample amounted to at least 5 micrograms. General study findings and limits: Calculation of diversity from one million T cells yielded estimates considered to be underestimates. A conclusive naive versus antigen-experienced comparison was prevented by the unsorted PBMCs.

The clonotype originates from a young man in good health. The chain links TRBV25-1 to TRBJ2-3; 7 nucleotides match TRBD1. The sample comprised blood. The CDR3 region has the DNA TGTGCCAGCATTAGACAGGGTACAGATACGCGGTATTTT. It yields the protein CASIRQGTDTRYF.